A selection of T cell receptor beta chains follows, all from one sample in a study of beta chain features in type 1 diabetes. TCRdb's copy holds only in-frame clones and misses some; the assay was immunoSEQ multiplex PCR. The sample has more than 200,000 clones; 16% are singletons. The specimen sequenced was naive CD4+ T cells from blood. The receptors stem from a young man with type 1 diabetes. Both conserved end residues are part of each CDR3. A D gene is named only where the DNA matches it firmly. The size entry is marked missing in some rows and otherwise reads once, few, many or a size class.

D: -; V: TRBV23-1; size: -; J: TRBJ2-7; CDR3: CASSRTQQGRCFYEQYF; DNA: TGCGCCAGCAGTCGAACCCAACAGGGAAGGTGTTTCTACGAGCAGTACTTC
D: -; V: TRBV30; size: -; J: TRBJ1-1; CDR3: CATHREAEAFF; DNA: TGTGCCACTCACAGGGAGGCTGAAGCTTTCTTT
D: -; V: TRBV5-6; size: few; J: TRBJ1-5; CDR3: CASSLVKQGNQPQHF; DNA: TGTGCCAGCAGCTTGGTTAAGCAGGGGAATCAGCCCCAGCATTTT
D: TRBD1; V: TRBV28; size: few; J: TRBJ2-5; CDR3: CAESTDRGFRETQYF; DNA: TGTGCCGAATCAACGGACAGGGGTTTTCGGGAGACCCAGTACTTC
D: TRBD2; V: TRBV15; size: few; J: TRBJ2-2; CDR3: CATSTRLASDTGELFF; DNA: TGTGCCACCAGCACTCGACTAGCGTCGGACACCGGGGAGCTGTTTTTT
D: TRBD1; V: TRBV29-1; size: -; J: TRBJ1-1; CDR3: CSVVTSGGLNTEAFF; DNA: TGCAGCGTGGTTACTTCAGGGGGGTTGAACACTGAAGCTTTCTTT
D: TRBD2; V: TRBV25-1; size: -; J: TRBJ2-2; CDR3: CASRSPGLAANTGELFF; DNA: TGTGCCAGCAGGTCGCCCGGACTAGCGGCGAACACCGGGGAGCTGTTTTTT
D: -; V: TRBV29-1; size: few; J: TRBJ2-5; CDR3: CSVERTGGETQYF; DNA: TGCAGCGTTGAGCGGACTGGGGGTGAGACCCAGTACTTC
D: -; V: TRBV29-1; size: -; J: TRBJ2-6; CDR3: CSGAMGSGANVLTF; DNA: TGCAGCGGCGCTATGGGCTCTGGGGCCAACGTCCTGACTTTC
D: -; V: TRBV5-1; size: -; J: TRBJ1-1; CDR3: CASSLLTLDTEAFF; DNA: TGCGCCAGCAGCTTGTTGACATTAGACACTGAAGCTTTCTTT
D: TRBD1; V: TRBV11-2; size: few; J: TRBJ2-3; CDR3: CASSPRDRATDTQYF; DNA: TGTGCCAGCAGCCCTCGGGACAGGGCCACAGATACGCAGTATTTT
D: -; V: TRBV9; size: -; J: TRBJ2-1; CDR3: CASSAWRSHNEQFF; DNA: TGTGCCAGCAGCGCCTGGCGGAGCCACAATGAGCAGTTCTTC
D: -; V: TRBV7-8; size: few; J: TRBJ2-7; CDR3: CASSLTPYEQYF; DNA: TGTGCCAGCAGCTTGACACCCTACGAGCAGTACTTC
D: TRBD2; V: TRBV4-1; size: -; J: TRBJ2-1; CDR3: CASSPGLAEHNEQFF; DNA: TGCGCCAGCAGCCCGGGGCTAGCGGAACACAATGAGCAGTTCTTC
D: -; V: TRBV19; size: -; J: TRBJ2-7; CDR3: CASSTAASYEQYF; DNA: TGTGCCAGTAGTACGGCAGCCTCCTACGAGCAGTACTTC
D: -; V: TRBV25-1; size: -; J: TRBJ2-1; CDR3: CASSDWDPQSYNEQFF; DNA: TGTGCCAGCAGTGACTGGGACCCTCAATCCTACAATGAGCAGTTCTTC
D: -; V: TRBV10-3; size: -; J: TRBJ2-5; CDR3: CAISESSGTETQYF; DNA: TGTGCCATCAGTGAGTCATCCGGTACAGAGACCCAGTACTTC
D: -; V: TRBV7-2; size: -; J: TRBJ1-5; CDR3: CASSLASGAPRPQHF; DNA: TGTGCCAGCAGCTTAGCTTCAGGGGCCCCCCGGCCCCAGCATTTT
D: -; V: TRBV29-1; size: few; J: TRBJ1-1; CDR3: CSVWSVNTEAFF; DNA: TGCAGCGTTTGGTCTGTGAACACTGAAGCTTTCTTT
D: -; V: TRBV18; size: few; J: TRBJ2-1; CDR3: CASSPAPTSYNEQFF; DNA: TGTGCCAGCTCACCAGCCCCCACTAGCTACAATGAGCAGTTCTTC
D: -; V: TRBV28; size: few; J: TRBJ2-7; CDR3: CASSLSQAYEQYF; DNA: TGTGCCAGCAGTTTATCACAGGCATACGAGCAGTACTTC
D: -; V: TRBV5-1; size: few; J: TRBJ2-1; CDR3: CASSQVLNEQFF; DNA: TGCGCCAGCAGCCAGGTTCTCAATGAGCAGTTCTTC
D: -; V: TRBV25-1; size: -; J: TRBJ1-1; CDR3: CASSGSYGGTEAFF; DNA: TGTGCCAGCAGTGGCTCGTATGGTGGCACTGAAGCTTTCTTT
D: -; V: TRBV30; size: once; J: TRBJ2-7; CDR3: CAWSSYYEQYF; DNA: TGTGCCTGGAGTTCCTACTACGAGCAGTACTTC
D: -; V: TRBV30; size: -; J: TRBJ2-3; CDR3: CAWSLSYTDTQYF; DNA: TGTGCCTGGAGTCTATCCTACACAGATACGCAGTATTTT
D: -; V: TRBV7-3; size: -; J: TRBJ2-1; CDR3: CASSSTWDPMREQFF; DNA: TGTGCCAGCAGCTCAACCTGGGACCCCATGAGGGAGCAGTTCTTC
D: -; V: TRBV28; size: once; J: TRBJ2-3; CDR3: CASSHAGPLSSTDTQYF; DNA: TGTGCCAGCAGTCACGCAGGGCCCCTCTCTAGCACAGATACGCAGTATTTT
D: TRBD2; V: TRBV5-4; size: few; J: TRBJ2-5; CDR3: CASSLRLISGLVQETQYF; DNA: TGTGCCAGCAGCTTACGTTTAATTTCGGGACTAGTGCAAGAGACCCAGTACTTC
D: TRBD1; V: TRBV11-3; size: -; J: TRBJ2-1; CDR3: CASSLGQGWHEQFF; DNA: TGTGCCAGCAGCTTAGGACAGGGGTGGCATGAGCAGTTCTTC